The present entry profiles one TCR beta chain with its context. Germline CDR1 and CDR2: LGHNA and YNFKEQ. Unmatched junction bases numbered 4, after V lost 0 bases and J lost 2 bases. CDR3 length: 17 amino acids. These data come from a study of T cell responses to AZD1222 COVID-19 vaccine. Repertoires were generated with immunoSEQ multiplex PCR, while TCRdb's copy carries only in-frame clones and drops some. The sample lists tens of thousands of clones, around 80% occurring once. The specimen comprised peripheral blood, sampled on day 0 of AZD1222 vaccination. The chain links TRBV4-2 to TRBJ2-2, with 9 positions matching TRBD2. The clonotype was recovered from an adult in good health. The CDR3 is CASSQETAGGNTGELFF. As DNA, the CDR3 is TGTGCCAGCAGCCAAGAAACAGCGGGGGGAAACACCGGGGAGCTGTTTTTT.